Below, 29 T cell receptor beta chains from the same sample are listed, as sequenced in a study of blood T cells in healthy people across ages (dated by TCRdb to between 2014 and 2016). The method behind the library was 5' RACE. Sequencer: Illumina HiSeq 2500. A second roughly 6 to 11 cycle PCR used a sample-barcoded 5' primer and a J-beta primer mix. TCRdb cleaned the public reads at Q25 with fastp, built clones with MiXCR and kept in-frame beta chains. For every CDR3 protein sequence, its rows merge into one entry that carries the most common genes and DNA. This sample has roughly 2 million distinct CDR3 sequences in its table, and 49% of those were observed once. In total, the top ten clones hold roughly 2.1% of the sample. The material sequenced was blood. The source is a middle-aged woman in good health.

V gene TRBV7-2 combines with J gene TRBJ2-6, with D possibly matching TRBD1 (6 bases). With 5 bases removed from V and 0 bases from J, the gap between germline ends came to 14 bases. The CDR3 length is 17 residues. CDR1 is SGHTA and CDR2 is FQGNSA in the germline V gene. The CDR3, as DNA: TGTGCCAGCAGCAACAGCCACAGGGTCTCTGGGGCCAACGTCCTGACTTTC. Its protein is CASSNSHRVSGANVLTF. The variable domain in full, with the rest retrieved from reference TRBV7-2 and TRBJ2-6, is GAGVSQSPSNKVTEKGKDVELRCDPISGHTALYWYRQSLGQGLEFLIYFQGNSAPDKSGLPSDRFSAERTGGSVSTLTIQRTQQEDSAVYLCASSNSHRVSGANVLTFGAGSRLTVL.

Only one count was recorded for this clonotype. The chain joins TRBV5-1 to TRBJ2-3, with D unclear. The CDR3 extends over 14 amino acids. Germline V lookup: CDR1 SGHRS, CDR2 YFSETQ. Trimming pared 3 bases from V and 2 bases from J, leaving 10 bases between. The CDR3 region has the DNA TGCGCCAGCAGCTCGGACGTGGTCACAGATACGCAGTATTTT. It is translated as CASSSDVVTDTQYF.

The rearrangement links TRBV29-1 to TRBJ2-3; TRBD1 matches at 9 bases. Germline lookup yields CDR1 SQVTM and CDR2 ANQGSEA. The CDR3 is made up of 13 amino acids. CDR3 nucleotides: TGCGGCGCAGGGACAGGGTTTTTGGATACGCAGTATTTT. Translation gives CGAGTGFLDTQYF.

The genes are TRBV14 and TRBJ2-1, with TRBD1 identical over 7 bases. This CDR3 spans 13 amino acids. The V segment lost 6 bases and the J segment 12 bases; nucleotides outside the gene matches: 11. Germline V gene lookup returns CDR1 SGHDN and CDR2 FVKESK. The CDR3 is CASRALLGDRQFF. DNA for the CDR3: TGTGCCAGCAGAGCGTTATTAGGGGACAGGCAGTTCTTC.

V is TRBV10-1 and J is TRBJ2-5, with a possible D match to TRBD1 (6 bases). The CDR3 covers 13 residues. Germline loops: CDR1 WNHNN, CDR2 SYGVQD (reference sequence). Trimming removed 5 bases from V and 7 bases from J, with 14 bases in between. DNA of the CDR3: TGCGCCAGCAGTTCAGGGGTTGGAGGGACCCAGTACTTC. It is translated as CASSSGVGGTQYF.

The chain has TRBV7-2 and TRBJ1-2, with 7 bases fitting TRBD1. The CDR3 loop spans 13 amino acids. V gave up 2 bases and J gave up 7 bases; unmatched junction bases: 4. Per the germline V gene, CDR1 is SGHTA and CDR2 is FQGNSA. CDR3 sequence (DNA): TGTGCCAGCAGCTTAAAGAAGGGGGCTGGCTACACCTTC. This translates into CASSLKKGAGYTF.

V gene TRBV20-1 combines with J gene TRBJ2-7; no definite D call. The J call may not be correct, given that the DNA end is closer to TRBJ2-5. Germline CDR1 and CDR2: DFQATT and SNEGSKA (reference sequence). The CDR3 is 12 amino acids. In nucleotides, the CDR3 is TGCAGTGCTAGTAGGCCCCGCGAGACCCAGTACTTC. Residues: CSASRPRETQYF.

The rearrangement joins TRBV9 to TRBJ2-6, with D possibly called TRBD1 or TRBD2 (5 bases each). With 4 bases removed from V and 0 bases from J, the gap between germline ends came to 17 bases. In germline, CDR1 is SGDLS, CDR2 YYNGEE. The CDR3 extends over 18 amino acids. The CDR3 here is CASSQRGGPSSGANVLTF. CDR3 bases: TGTGCCAGCAGCCAAAGGGGCGGGCCTTCCTCTGGGGCCAACGTCCTGACTTTC.

This clonotype appeared once. This chain links TRBV28 with TRBJ1-5; the match to TRBD1 covers 11 bases. Germline V gene sequence: CDR1 MDHEN, CDR2 SYDVKM. The CDR3 loop spans 17 amino acids. Trimming cost V 4 bases and J 4 bases; bases outside gene matches: 9. CDR3 sequence (DNA): TGTGCCAGCAGTTCCTTGGACAGGGGGCCCGTTAATCAGCCCCAGCATTTT. Protein sequence: CASSSLDRGPVNQPQHF.

This chain connects TRBV28 to TRBJ2-7; D gene uncertain. The CDR3 extends over 13 amino acids. Germline V gene sequence: CDR1 MDHEN, CDR2 SYDVKM. V was shortened by 1 base and J by 7 bases, with 11 bases between the two germline ends. The CDR3 nucleotides read TGTGCCAGCAGTTTATCGGTCGAGATGGAGCAGTACTTC. The encoded protein is CASSLSVEMEQYF.

The chain recombines TRBV6-2 or TRBV6-3 with TRBJ2-3; D unclear. This CDR3 has 15 residues. Trimming stripped 2 bases from V and 4 bases from J, with 13 bases between. Germline CDR1 MNHEY, CDR2 SVGEGT. The CDR3 region is CASSYARLGADTQYF. DNA of the CDR3: TGTGCCAGCAGTTACGCCAGACTGGGCGCAGATACGCAGTATTTT.

This chain uses TRBV6-5 with TRBJ1-2; D is possibly TRBD1 (6 bases). Trimming removed 5 bases at V and 5 bases at J, with 15 bases between. Per the germline V gene, CDR1 is MNHEY and CDR2 is SVGAGI. This CDR3 spans 14 amino acids. This chain's CDR3 is CASSTDSKLYGYTF. The CDR3 nucleotides are TGTGCCAGCAGTACGGACAGTAAATTATATGGCTACACCTTC.

This clonotype was recorded once. The genes are TRBV27 and TRBJ2-1, with D perhaps TRBD2 (5 bases). With 0 bases removed from V and 4 bases from J, the gap between germline ends came to 7 bases. Germline V gene data show CDR1 as MNHEY and CDR2 as SMNVEV (reference sequence). This CDR3 is 14 amino acids long. CDR3 sequence reads: CASSLSDFYNEQFF. In DNA, the CDR3 is TGTGCCAGCAGTTTATCGGACTTTTACAATGAGCAGTTCTTC.

This clonotype was picked up a small number of times. The chain employs TRBV29-1 and TRBJ2-1, with D unresolved. The germline gives CDR1 SQVTM, CDR2 ANQGSEA. Trimming stripped 4 bases from V and 2 bases from J, with 9 bases between. The length of the CDR3 is 13 residues. In nucleotides, the CDR3 is TGCAGCGTTGCGGAGCTTCCCTACAATGAGCAGTTCTTC. Protein: CSVAELPYNEQFF.

The chain recombines TRBV14 with TRBJ2-1; TRBD2 agrees at 16 bases. Trimming took 3 bases from V and 9 from J; bases not matched to a gene: 5. The germline CDR1 and CDR2 sequences are SGHDN and FVKESK. This CDR3 has 16 amino acids. For the CDR3, the DNA is TGTGCCAGCAGCCAGGGACTAGCGGGGGGGCGAGTTGAGCAGTTCTTC. It yields the protein CASSQGLAGGRVEQFF.

The CDR3 sequence is CASSPESNQPQHF. The CDR3 DNA is TGTGCCAGCAGCCCAGAGAGCAATCAGCCCCAGCATTTT. The rearrangement joins TRBV6-4 to TRBJ1-5, with D unresolved. Trimming took 6 bases from V and 1 from J, leaving 7 bases between them. The CDR3 is 13 residues long. Germline V CDR1 and CDR2: MRHNA, SNTAGT.

The chain uses TRBV5-1 and TRBJ1-2; the D gene is possibly TRBD1 (5 bases). V was pared by 4 bases and J by 2 bases, with 12 bases between. Germline V gene data show CDR1 as SGHRS and CDR2 as YFSETQ. The CDR3 runs to 14 residues. The CDR3: CASSMGDGNYGYTF. CDR3 bases: TGCGCCAGCAGCATGGGGGACGGAAACTATGGCTACACCTTC.

This sequence joins TRBV5-1 and TRBJ1-1, with D maybe TRBD1 (5 bases). Trimming took off 2 bases at V and 1 base at J, with 9 bases between the two ends. This CDR3 comprises 14 residues. In germline, CDR1 is SGHRS, CDR2 YFSETQ. CDR3 amino acids: CASSFFTGNTEAFF. CDR3 in DNA: TGCGCCAGCAGCTTCTTTACAGGGAACACTGAAGCTTTCTTT.

The chain recombines TRBV11-2 with TRBJ1-2, with D perhaps TRBD1 (6 bases). This CDR3 has 23 amino acids. The germline V gene encodes CDR1 SGHAT and CDR2 FQNNGV. V was cut by 3 bases and J by 0 bases, with 35 bases left in between. The CDR3, as DNA: TGTGCCAGCAGCTTTAAATTTGATCGAGAAAAGGGGGGGGCTGTTGTTACTAACTATGGCTACACCTTC. This gives the protein CASSFKFDREKGGAVVTNYGYTF.

This clonotype was detected a few times. The chain employs TRBV12-3 or TRBV12-4 and TRBJ2-1; 9 bases line up with TRBD2. This CDR3 has 16 amino acids. The V segment lost 5 bases and the J segment 4 bases; nucleotides outside the gene matches: 9. The CDR3 nucleotides are TGTGCCAGCAGTCCCCAGGGAGCGGGGGGTTACAATGAGCAGTTCTTC. Protein product: CASSPQGAGGYNEQFF.

The sample holds a few counts of this clonotype. The chain employs TRBV6-5 and TRBJ1-2; TRBD1 might be the D (6 bases). This CDR3 has 15 residues. Trimming removed 0 bases from V and 7 bases from J, with 15 bases in between. The germline V gene encodes CDR1 MNHEY and CDR2 SVGAGI. As DNA, the CDR3 is TGTGCCAGCAGTTACTCGATTCTGCAGGGGAGTGGCTACACCTTC. Its translation is CASSYSILQGSGYTF.

A few counts support this clonotype. The rearrangement joins TRBV7-9 to TRBJ2-1; 8 bases map to TRBD1. The V gene's germline CDR1 is SEHNR and CDR2 FQNEAQ (reference sequence). V trimming: 5 bases; J trimming: 7 bases; junction bases outside the gene matches: 10. The CDR3 consists of 15 residues. The CDR3 DNA reads as TGTGCCAGCAGCCCCAGGGGACAGGCCGGTAATGAGCAGTTCTTC. Protein: CASSPRGQAGNEQFF.

The J gene is TRBJ2-7, the V gene TRBV10-3; D ambiguous. This CDR3 region has 11 residues. CDR1 and CDR2 (germline): ENHRY, SYGVKD. V was pared by 4 bases and J by 7 bases, with 8 bases between. The CDR3 loop is CAISGTEEQYF. In DNA, the CDR3 is TGTGCCATCAGTGGGACCGAGGAGCAGTACTTC.

On this clonotype: A much larger clone lies a single base off, so this may be a read error. The CDR3 here is CASSENGSNEQYF. The CDR3 DNA is TGTGCCAGCAGTGAAAATGGCAGCAATGAGCAGTACTTC. This chain joins TRBV2 and TRBJ2-7; D call uncertain. Germline lookup yields CDR1 SNHLY and CDR2 FYNNEI. The CDR3 contains 13 residues. V was trimmed by 2 bases and J by 7 bases, leaving 12 bases between them.

V gene TRBV7-2 combines with J gene TRBJ2-5; weak D call: TRBD1 (6 bases). The CDR3 loop spans 12 amino acids. Germline V gene lookup returns CDR1 SGHTA and CDR2 FQGNSA. With 4 bases removed from V and 11 bases from J, the gap between germline ends came to 14 bases. In DNA, the CDR3 is TGTGCCAGCAGCTGGCAGGGGACCGGGCAGTACTTC. Amino acid sequence: CASSWQGTGQYF.

The chain joins TRBV5-1 to TRBJ2-3; D remains unclear. The CDR3 is 15 residues long. V dropped 0 bases and J dropped 3 bases, with 11 bases sitting between them. Germline CDR1 and CDR2: SGHRS and YFSETQ. The CDR3 bases are TGCGCCAGCAGCTTGGGAGCAGCACCAACAGATACGCAGTATTTT. This gives the protein CASSLGAAPTDTQYF.

Concerning this clonotype itself: At one end, the junction sequence differs from germline, possibly due to a read error. This chain connects TRBV9 to TRBJ2-3; D possibly corresponds to TRBD2 (6 bases). This CDR3 is built from 14 residues. Per germline, CDR1 SGDLS and CDR2 YYNGEE. CDR3: CARSVAVNTDTQYF. The CDR3, as DNA: TGTGCCAGGAGCGTAGCGGTAAACACAGATACGCAGTATTTT.

This clonotype showed up just a few times. The chain carries TRBV28 and TRBJ2-7; D gene unclear. The CDR3 is made up of 13 amino acids. The germline V gene encodes CDR1 MDHEN and CDR2 SYDVKM. V was pared by 3 bases and J by 5 bases, with 11 bases between. The CDR3 DNA is TGTGCCAGCAGTTTGGTAGGGCTCAACGAGCAGTACTTC. Amino acids: CASSLVGLNEQYF.

This clonotype was found a few times. This rearrangement joins TRBV7-2 to TRBJ2-5, with 8 positions matching TRBD2. There are 18 residues in the CDR3. The germline gives CDR1 SGHTA, CDR2 FQGNSA. V shed 0 bases, J shed 2 bases, and the junction held 11 bases outside the gene matches. CDR3 DNA: TGTGCCAGCAGCTTAGCGCATGGCGGGGGGAAAGTTCAAGAGACCCAGTACTTC. This codes for CASSLAHGGGKVQETQYF. The full variable domain, completed using reference TRBV7-2 and TRBJ2-5, is GAGVSQSPSNKVTEKGKDVELRCDPISGHTALYWYRQSLGQGLEFLIYFQGNSAPDKSGLPSDRFSAERTGGSVSTLTIQRTQQEDSAVYLCASSLAHGGGKVQETQYFGPGTRLLVL.